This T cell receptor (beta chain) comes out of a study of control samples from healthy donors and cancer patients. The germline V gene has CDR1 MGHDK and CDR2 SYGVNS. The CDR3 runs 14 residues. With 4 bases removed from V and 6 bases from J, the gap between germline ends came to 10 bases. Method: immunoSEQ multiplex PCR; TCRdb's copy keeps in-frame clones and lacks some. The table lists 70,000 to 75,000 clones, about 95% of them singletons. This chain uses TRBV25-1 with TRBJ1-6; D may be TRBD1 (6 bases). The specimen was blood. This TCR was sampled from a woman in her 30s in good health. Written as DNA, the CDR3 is TGTGCCAGCAGTGGACAGGTCTCTAATTCACCCCTCCACTTT. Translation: CASSGQVSNSPLHF.